Given below is one TCR beta chain in context. Its target is unknown. These data come from a study of T cell repertoires in cytomegalovirus infection. Turning to the study itself: The public TCR beta signatures pointed to both CMV infection and matching HLA type. Study observations and caveats: Individuals carrying CMV plus the relevant HLA were identified by cumulative frequency of public TCR beta families.

In TCRdb, the reads were re-called with MiXCR into one record per CDR3 protein. The repertoire holds about 97,000 distinct CDR3 sequences, 16% seen once, with around 8.5% in the top ten. Looked up from germline, CDR1 is GTSNPN and CDR2 is SVGIG (reference sequence). The V gene lost 1 base and the J gene lost 6 bases, with 13 bases spanning the gap. CDR3 size: 13 residues. Sequencing was performed on PBMCs. This receptor was obtained from a human donor in good health (CMV status not recorded). Some clones in this sample may be carry-over from other donors' samples. The chain has TRBV30 and TRBJ2-7, with D possibly being TRBD1 (6 bases). The CDR3 nucleotides are TGTGCCTGGAGTGGCAGGGGCTTATCCGAGCAGTACTTC. Its protein is CAWSGRGLSEQYF.